This TCR beta chain was sequenced during a study of shared clonotypes between healthy human individuals. Looking at the study overall: Three CD4 naive, three CD4 memory, two CD8 naive and one CD8 memory plate were used per donor.

All participating donors were Caucasian adults from Nashville, Tennessee. Subsets obtained from CD4+ cells comprised CD45RA+ naive and CD45RA-negative memory cells. V lost 7 bases, J lost 3 bases, and 10 bases stayed unmatched. The germline gives CDR1 MNHNY, CDR2 SVGAGI (reference sequence). The CDR3 contains 16 residues. Using immunoSEQ multiplex PCR, the repertoire was profiled, and TCRdb retains in-frame clones only, with some absent. The data show more than 2 million clones, about 94% seen once. The sequence derives from a man aged 18 to 29 in good health. Sequencing was performed on naive CD4+ T cells sorted from blood. Documented subset: CD45RA+ positively selected. The chain couples TRBV6-6 to TRBJ2-3; the match to TRBD2 covers 10 bases. CDR3 DNA: TGTGCCAGCACCAAATCTAGCGGGAGTAATACAGATACGCAGTATTTT. Residues: CASTKSSGSNTDTQYF.